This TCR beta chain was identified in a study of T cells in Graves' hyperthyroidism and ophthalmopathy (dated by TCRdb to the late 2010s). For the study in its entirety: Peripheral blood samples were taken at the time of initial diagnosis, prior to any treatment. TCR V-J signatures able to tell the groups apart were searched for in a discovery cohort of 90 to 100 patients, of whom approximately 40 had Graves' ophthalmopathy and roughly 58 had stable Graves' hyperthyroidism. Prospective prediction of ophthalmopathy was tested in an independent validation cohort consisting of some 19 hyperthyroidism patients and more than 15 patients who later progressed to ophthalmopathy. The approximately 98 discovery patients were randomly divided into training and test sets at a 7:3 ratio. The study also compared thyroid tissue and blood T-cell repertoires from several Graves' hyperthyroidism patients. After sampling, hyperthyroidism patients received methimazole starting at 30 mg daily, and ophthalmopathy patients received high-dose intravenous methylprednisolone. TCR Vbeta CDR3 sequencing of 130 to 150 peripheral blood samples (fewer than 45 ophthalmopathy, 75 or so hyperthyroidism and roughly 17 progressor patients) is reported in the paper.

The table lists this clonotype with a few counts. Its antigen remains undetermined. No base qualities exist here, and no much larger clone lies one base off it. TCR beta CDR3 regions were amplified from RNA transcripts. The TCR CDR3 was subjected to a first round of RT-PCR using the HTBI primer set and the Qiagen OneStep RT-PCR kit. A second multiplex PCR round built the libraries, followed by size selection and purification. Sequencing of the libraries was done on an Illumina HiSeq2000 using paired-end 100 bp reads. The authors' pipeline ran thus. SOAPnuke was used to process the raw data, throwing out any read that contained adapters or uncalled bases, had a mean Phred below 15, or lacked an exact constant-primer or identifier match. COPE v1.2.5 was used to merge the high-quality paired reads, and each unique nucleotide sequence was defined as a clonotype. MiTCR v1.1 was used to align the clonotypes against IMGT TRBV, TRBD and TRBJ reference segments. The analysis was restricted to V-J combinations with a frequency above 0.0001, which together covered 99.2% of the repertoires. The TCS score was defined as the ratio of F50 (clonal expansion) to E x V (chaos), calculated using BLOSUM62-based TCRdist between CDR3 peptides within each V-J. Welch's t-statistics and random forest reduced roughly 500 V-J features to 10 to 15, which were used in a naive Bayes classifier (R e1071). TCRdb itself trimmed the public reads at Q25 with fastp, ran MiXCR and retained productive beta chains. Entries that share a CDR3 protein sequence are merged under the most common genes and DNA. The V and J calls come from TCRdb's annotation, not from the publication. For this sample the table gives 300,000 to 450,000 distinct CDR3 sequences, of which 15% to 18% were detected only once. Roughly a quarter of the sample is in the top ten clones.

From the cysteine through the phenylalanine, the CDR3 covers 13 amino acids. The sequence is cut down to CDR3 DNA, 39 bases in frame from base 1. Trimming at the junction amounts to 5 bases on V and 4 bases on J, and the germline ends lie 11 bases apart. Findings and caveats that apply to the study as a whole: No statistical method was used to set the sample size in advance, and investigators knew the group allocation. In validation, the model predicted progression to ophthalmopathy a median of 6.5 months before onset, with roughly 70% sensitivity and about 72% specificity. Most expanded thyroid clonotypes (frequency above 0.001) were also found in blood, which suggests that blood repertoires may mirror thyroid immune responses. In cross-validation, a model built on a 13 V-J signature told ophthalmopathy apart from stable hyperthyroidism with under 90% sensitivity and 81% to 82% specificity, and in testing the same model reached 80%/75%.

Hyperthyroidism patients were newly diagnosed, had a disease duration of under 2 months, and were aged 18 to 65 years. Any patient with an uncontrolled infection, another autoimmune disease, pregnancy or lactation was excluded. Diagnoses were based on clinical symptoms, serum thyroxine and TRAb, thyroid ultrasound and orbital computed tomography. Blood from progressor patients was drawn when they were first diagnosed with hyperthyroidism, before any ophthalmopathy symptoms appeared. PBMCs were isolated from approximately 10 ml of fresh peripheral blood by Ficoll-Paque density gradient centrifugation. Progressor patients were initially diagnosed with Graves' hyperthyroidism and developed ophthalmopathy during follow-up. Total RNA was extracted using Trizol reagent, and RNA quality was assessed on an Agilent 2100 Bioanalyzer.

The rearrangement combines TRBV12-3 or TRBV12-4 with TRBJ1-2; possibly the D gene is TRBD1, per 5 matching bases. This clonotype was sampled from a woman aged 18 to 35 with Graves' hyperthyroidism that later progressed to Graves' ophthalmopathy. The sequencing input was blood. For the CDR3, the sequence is CASSLGLLYGYTF. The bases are TGTGCCAGCAGTCTGGGACTGCTCTATGGCTACACCTTC.